The sample holds one count of the clone carrying this T cell receptor beta chain. As yet, its antigen is unknown. These donors, healthy bone marrow donors, were studied. Primers for the PCR totalled 60 Vbeta and 13 Jbeta. TCRdb's copy holds only in-frame clones and misses some; the assay was immunoSEQ multiplex PCR. The table lists more than 95,000 clones, under 85% of them singletons, with roughly 12% in the top ten. The data derive from a study of cytomegalovirus exposure and HLA in healthy donors. Points from the study as a whole: For presence/absence analyses, sequencing depth was assumed to be roughly uniform across donors. Confirmation was obtained in vitro that three CMV-associated chains are specific for CMV antigens. When a later analysis was performed, an Asian-associated ancestry cluster reportedly had fewer N-insertions than the approximately 690-donor mean.

CDR1 and CDR2 (germline): SGHNT, YENEEA. The CDR3 consists of 16 residues. Trimming removed 0 bases from V and 4 bases from J; junction bases left unmatched: 3. Sequencing was carried out using PBMCs. The chain links TRBV11-3 to TRBJ2-1, with 10 bases that match TRBD2. The sequence derives from a woman aged 40 to 55 in good health and CMV-seropositive. CDR3 DNA: TGTGCCAGCAGCTTAGAAGGGACTAGCGCGTACAATGAGCAGTTCTTC. Its protein is CASSLEGTSAYNEQFF.